The T cell receptor (beta chain) described here comes from a study of vaccination and CD4 T cells after COVID-19. Study in general: The stimulus for the cells was overlapping spike peptides derived from SARS-CoV-2, HCoV-NL63, HCoV-OC43 and HCoV-229E. Study outcomes and limitations: For convalescent patients, a median around 90% of reactive clones surfaced exclusively after vaccination.

This clonotype was observed a few times. Its antigen is unidentified. Sequencing of cultured CD4+ T cell DNA used the Oncomine TCR Beta short-read assay. A single record per CDR3 protein comes from TCRdb applying MiXCR to the PCR reads. The table includes about 20,000 distinct CDR3 sequences, 45% to 60% detected once. CDR1 KGHDR and CDR2 SFDVKD come from the germline V gene. This CDR3 is built from 14 residues. The V gene end was trimmed by 4 bases and the J gene end by 8 bases; junction bases not matched to a gene: 5. Treatment reported: 10-day PBMC culture with coronavirus spike peptide pools or control peptides (ViraFEST assay). ViraFEST relied on peptide pools to expand antigen-specific T cells; the TCRs were sequenced afterward. Negative selection purified CD4+ T cells after about nine days of culture.

The receptor was derived from a human donor who had recovered from COVID-19. J is TRBJ2-2 and V is TRBV24-1, with 8 bases that match TRBD1. Sequenced sample: CD4+ T cells from blood, cultured in vitro. The CDR3 DNA is TGTGCCACCAGTGACCCGGACAGGGAAGGGGAGCTGTTTTTT. Amino acid sequence: CATSDPDREGELFF.